The rows below give T cell receptor beta chains drawn from one sample of a study of blood T cell repertoires in COVID-19. Sequenced by immunoSEQ multiplex PCR; TCRdb stores in-frame clones only, minus some. The sample includes about 90,000 clones, around four fifths seen only once; the top ten take 10% to 15%. Sequencing was performed on peripheral blood. The receptors were sampled from a woman between 70 and 85 years old with active or convalescent COVID-19. CDR3s include the opening cysteine and the closing phenylalanine or tryptophan. D genes are given only for firm matches. Expanded clones get a size class; other rows say once, few or many, or leave the size out.

J: TRBJ1-1
V: TRBV3-1/TRBV3-2
size: NA
D: NA
CDR3: CASSPAAGERTEAFF
DNA: TGTGCCAGCAGCCCGGCCGCAGGGGAAAGAACTGAAGCTTTCTTT

J: TRBJ1-1
V: TRBV19
size: NA
D: NA
CDR3: CATSLDSNTEAFF
DNA: TGTGCCACATCCCTGGACTCCAACACTGAAGCTTTCTTT

J: TRBJ1-1
V: TRBV5-1
size: few
D: TRBD1
CDR3: CASSAGTGGLNTEAFF
DNA: TGCGCCAGCAGCGCAGGGACAGGGGGCCTGAACACTGAAGCTTTCTTT

J: TRBJ2-1
V: TRBV29-1
size: NA
D: TRBD2
CDR3: CSVATSGGLRNEQFF
DNA: TGCAGCGTTGCGACTAGCGGGGGCCTACGCAATGAGCAGTTCTTC

J: TRBJ1-2
V: TRBV9
size: NA
D: NA
CDR3: CASSPTPANYGYTF
DNA: TGTGCCAGCAGCCCCACTCCCGCTAACTATGGCTACACCTTC

J: TRBJ1-2
V: TRBV6-1
size: NA
D: TRBD1
CDR3: CASSEGTGVNYGYTF
DNA: TGTGCCAGCAGTGAAGGGACAGGGGTTAACTATGGCTACACCTTC

J: TRBJ1-5
V: TRBV11-2
size: NA
D: TRBD1
CDR3: CASSLGDRGLGQPQHF
DNA: TGTGCCAGCAGCTTAGGGGACAGGGGTTTGGGCCAGCCCCAGCATTTT

J: TRBJ2-6
V: TRBV6-5
size: NA
D: NA
CDR3: CASRRDSSGANVLTF
DNA: TGTGCCAGCAGGCGGGACAGCTCTGGGGCCAACGTCCTGACTTTC

J: TRBJ1-4
V: TRBV7-9
size: NA
D: NA
CDR3: CASSSVDEKLFF
DNA: TGTGCCAGCAGCTCCGTAGATGAAAAACTGTTTTTT

J: TRBJ1-3
V: TRBV29-1
size: once
D: NA
CDR3: CSVAEGGVGNTIYF
DNA: TGCAGCGTTGCCGAGGGGGGGGTAGGAAACACCATATATTTT

J: TRBJ2-7
V: TRBV4-1
size: NA
D: NA
CDR3: CASSPRTSGGGVLYEQYF
DNA: TGCGCCAGCAGCCCCCGGACCTCAGGAGGCGGTGTACTCTACGAGCAGTACTTC

J: TRBJ1-1
V: TRBV5-4
size: NA
D: TRBD1
CDR3: CASSLEIRGRNTEAFF
DNA: TGTGCCAGCAGCTTGGAAATCAGGGGGCGGAACACTGAAGCTTTCTTT

J: TRBJ2-3
V: TRBV7-6
size: NA
D: NA
CDR3: CASSSLRGRHPDTQYF
DNA: TGTGCCAGCAGCTCCCTCCGGGGAAGGCACCCAGATACGCAGTATTTT

J: TRBJ2-7
V: TRBV5-6
size: NA
D: TRBD1
CDR3: CASNLGQGTRSYEQYF
DNA: TGTGCCAGCAACCTAGGACAGGGGACTCGCTCCTACGAGCAGTACTTC

J: TRBJ1-4
V: TRBV5-1
size: once
D: NA
CDR3: CASSLGGTNEKLFF
DNA: TGCGCCAGCAGCTTAGGGGGAACTAATGAAAAACTGTTTTTT

J: TRBJ2-1
V: TRBV23-1
size: NA
D: TRBD2
CDR3: CASSRPGHAGSGGGNEQFF
DNA: TGCGCCAGCAGTCGGCCCGGACACGCGGGTAGCGGGGGCGGGAATGAGCAGTTCTTC

J: TRBJ2-2
V: TRBV6-5
size: NA
D: NA
CDR3: CASSYSTGANTGELFF
DNA: TGTGCCAGCAGTTACTCCACGGGAGCGAACACCGGGGAGCTGTTTTTT

J: TRBJ2-6
V: TRBV18
size: few
D: TRBD1
CDR3: CASSPPGTGPTESSGANVLTF
DNA: TGTGCCAGCTCACCCCCCGGGACAGGGCCTACAGAATCCTCTGGGGCCAACGTCCTGACTTTC

J: TRBJ1-4
V: TRBV10-3
size: NA
D: NA
CDR3: CAISDLGMAYGEKLFF
DNA: TGTGCCATCAGTGACCTCGGGATGGCATACGGGGAAAAACTGTTTTTT

J: TRBJ2-4
V: TRBV28
size: NA
D: NA
CDR3: CASTGFVNIQYF
DNA: TGTGCCAGCACGGGGTTCGTGAACATTCAGTACTTC

J: TRBJ1-2
V: TRBV5-1
size: once
D: NA
CDR3: CASSPAGAPMDYGYTF
DNA: TGCGCCAGCAGCCCAGCTGGGGCACCTATGGATTATGGCTACACCTTC

J: TRBJ2-1
V: TRBV21-1
size: NA
D: NA
CDR3: CASSKGGSNVGSYNEQFF
DNA: TGTGCCAGCAGCAAGGGGGGGTCCAACGTGGGGTCCTACAATGAGCAGTTCTTC

J: TRBJ1-4
V: TRBV2
size: NA
D: TRBD1
CDR3: CASYGDRGREKLFF
DNA: TGTGCCAGCTATGGGGACAGGGGGCGAGAAAAACTGTTTTTT

J: TRBJ2-5
V: TRBV9
size: NA
D: NA
CDR3: CASSVGPGETQYF
DNA: TGTGCCAGCAGCGTAGGGCCAGGAGAGACCCAGTACTTC

J: TRBJ1-1
V: TRBV9
size: NA
D: NA
CDR3: CASSGTGWDTEAFF
DNA: TGTGCCAGCAGCGGAACAGGATGGGACACTGAAGCTTTCTTT

J: TRBJ2-5
V: TRBV5-1
size: NA
D: TRBD1
CDR3: CASSFRGQETQYF
DNA: TGCGCCAGCAGCTTCAGGGGGCAAGAGACCCAGTACTTC

J: TRBJ2-7
V: TRBV2
size: NA
D: NA
CDR3: CASRGRAYEQYF
DNA: TGTGCCAGCAGGGGCAGGGCCTACGAGCAGTACTTC

J: TRBJ2-5
V: TRBV11-2
size: NA
D: TRBD2
CDR3: CASSPALGLAGLQETQYF
DNA: TGTGCCAGCAGCCCCGCGTTGGGACTAGCGGGGTTACAAGAGACCCAGTACTTC

J: TRBJ1-4
V: TRBV5-1
size: few
D: TRBD1
CDR3: CASSSQPTGATNEKLFF
DNA: TGCGCCAGCAGCTCCCAACCGACAGGGGCGACTAATGAAAAACTGTTTTTT

J: TRBJ1-2
V: TRBV23-1
size: NA
D: NA
CDR3: CASSHPRSCRVNGYTF
DNA: TGCGCCAGCAGTCATCCCCGCTCGTGCAGGGTGAATGGCTACACCTTC

J: TRBJ1-1
V: TRBV25-1
size: NA
D: TRBD1
CDR3: CASSTTIGTGVTTEAFF
DNA: TGTGCCAGCAGCACAACAATCGGGACAGGAGTGACGACTGAAGCTTTCTTT

J: TRBJ2-7
V: TRBV3-1/TRBV3-2
size: NA
D: TRBD1
CDR3: CASSQRRTGSNEQYF
DNA: TGTGCCAGCAGCCAGCGGAGGACAGGGTCCAACGAGCAGTACTTC

J: TRBJ2-3
V: TRBV5-1
size: few
D: TRBD1
CDR3: CASSLPPGTGFGDTQYF
DNA: TGCGCCAGCAGCTTACCTCCCGGGACAGGGTTTGGAGATACGCAGTATTTT

J: TRBJ2-4
V: TRBV3-1/TRBV3-2
size: NA
D: TRBD2
CDR3: CASSQGGGESKF
DNA: TGTGCCAGCAGCCAGGGCGGGGGGGAGAGTAAATTC

J: TRBJ1-4
V: TRBV18
size: few
D: NA
CDR3: CASSQSQATNEKLFF
DNA: TGTGCCAGCTCACAAAGCCAGGCAACTAATGAAAAACTGTTTTTT

J: TRBJ2-1
V: TRBV5-1
size: NA
D: TRBD1
CDR3: CASSLEGQDYNEQFF
DNA: TGCGCCAGCAGTTTGGAAGGACAGGACTACAATGAGCAGTTCTTC

J: TRBJ2-3
V: TRBV4-3
size: once
D: TRBD2
CDR3: CASSQAAALAGATDTQYF
DNA: TGCGCCAGCAGCCAAGCTGCCGCCCTAGCGGGGGCCACAGATACGCAGTATTTT

J: TRBJ2-2
V: TRBV5-1
size: NA
D: NA
CDR3: CASSLGQINTGELFF
DNA: TGCGCCAGCAGCTTGGGACAGATCAACACCGGGGAGCTGTTTTTT

J: TRBJ2-1
V: TRBV5-4
size: few
D: NA
CDR3: CASSSRWNEQFF
DNA: TGTGCCAGCAGCTCGCGATGGAATGAGCAGTTCTTC

J: TRBJ1-1
V: TRBV7-2
size: few
D: TRBD1
CDR3: CASSLVVGTGGSSAFF
DNA: TGTGCCAGCAGCTTAGTAGTAGGGACAGGGGGCTCCTCGGCTTTCTTT

J: TRBJ1-1
V: TRBV27
size: NA
D: NA
CDR3: CASSLAGGREAFF
DNA: TGTGCCAGCAGTTTAGCGGGGGGTAGGGAAGCTTTCTTT

J: TRBJ2-1
V: TRBV6-1
size: NA
D: NA
CDR3: CASSENRAPSSYNEQFF
DNA: TGTGCCAGCAGTGAAAACAGGGCCCCCAGCTCCTACAATGAGCAGTTCTTC

J: TRBJ2-7
V: TRBV9
size: NA
D: NA
CDR3: CASSVDGDSYEQYF
DNA: TGTGCCAGCAGCGTAGACGGGGATTCCTACGAGCAGTACTTC

J: TRBJ2-6
V: TRBV18
size: NA
D: NA
CDR3: CASSGNLSAGANVLTF
DNA: TGTGCCAGCTCGGGCAATCTAAGTGCTGGGGCCAACGTCCTGACTTTC

J: TRBJ2-2
V: TRBV7-9
size: few
D: NA
CDR3: CASSLSSQSGTGELFF
DNA: TGTGCCAGCAGCTTGTCGTCGCAGAGCGGCACCGGGGAGCTGTTTTTT

J: TRBJ2-1
V: TRBV5-8
size: NA
D: NA
CDR3: CASSLWQAYNEQFF
DNA: TGTGCCAGCAGCTTGTGGCAGGCCTACAATGAGCAGTTCTTC

J: TRBJ1-1
V: TRBV19
size: NA
D: NA
CDR3: CASSFRWPMNTEAFF
DNA: TGTGCCAGTAGTTTTCGTTGGCCCATGAACACTGAAGCTTTCTTT

J: TRBJ2-1
V: TRBV2
size: NA
D: TRBD2
CDR3: CASSGGGAWIPFF
DNA: TGTGCCAGCTCGGGCGGGGGGGCCTGGATTCCGTTCTTC

J: TRBJ2-2
V: TRBV6-5
size: NA
D: NA
CDR3: CASTSLANTGELFF
DNA: TGTGCCAGCACCTCTCTAGCGAACACCGGGGAGCTGTTTTTT

J: TRBJ1-2
V: TRBV14
size: NA
D: NA
CDR3: CASSPSQGYGYTF
DNA: TGTGCCAGCAGCCCTTCACAGGGCTATGGCTACACCTTC

J: TRBJ2-1
V: TRBV11-2
size: NA
D: NA
CDR3: CASSPLTGGAGEQFF
DNA: TGTGCCAGCAGCCCCCTGACTGGGGGGGCAGGTGAGCAGTTCTTC

J: TRBJ2-7
V: TRBV11-2
size: NA
D: TRBD2
CDR3: CASRADSGGNYEQYF
DNA: TGTGCCAGCAGAGCTGATAGCGGGGGGAACTACGAGCAGTACTTC

J: TRBJ2-2
V: TRBV7-2
size: NA
D: TRBD2
CDR3: CASSLTQTSGGAGELFF
DNA: TGTGCCAGCAGCTTAACCCAGACTAGCGGGGGGGCCGGGGAGCTGTTTTTT

J: TRBJ1-1
V: TRBV7-2
size: NA
D: NA
CDR3: CASSLYPTPQGKNTEAFF
DNA: TGTGCCAGCAGCTTATATCCCACTCCACAGGGCAAAAACACTGAAGCTTTCTTT

J: TRBJ1-3
V: TRBV7-2
size: NA
D: NA
CDR3: CASSLSGVSGNTIYF
DNA: TGTGCCAGCAGCTTGTCAGGGGTCTCTGGAAACACCATATATTTT

J: TRBJ1-2
V: TRBV7-2
size: NA
D: TRBD1
CDR3: CASSPNRQGAGYGYTF
DNA: TGTGCCAGCAGCCCAAATAGACAGGGGGCTGGGTATGGCTACACCTTC

J: TRBJ2-7
V: TRBV7-9
size: NA
D: NA
CDR3: CASSLRDSSAYEQYF
DNA: TGTGCCAGCAGCCTAAGGGACTCCTCCGCCTACGAGCAGTACTTC